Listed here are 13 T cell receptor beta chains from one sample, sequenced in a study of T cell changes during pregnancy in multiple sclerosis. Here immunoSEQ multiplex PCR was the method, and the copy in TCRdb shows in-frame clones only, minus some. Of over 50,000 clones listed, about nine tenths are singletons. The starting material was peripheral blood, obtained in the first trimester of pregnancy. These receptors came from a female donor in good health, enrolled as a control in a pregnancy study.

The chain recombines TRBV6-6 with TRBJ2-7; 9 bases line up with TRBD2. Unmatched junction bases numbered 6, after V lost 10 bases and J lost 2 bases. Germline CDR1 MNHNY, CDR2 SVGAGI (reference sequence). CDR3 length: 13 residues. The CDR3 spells CAIKPSGTYEQYF. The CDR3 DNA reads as TGTGCCATCAAGCCTAGCGGGACCTACGAGCAGTACTTC.

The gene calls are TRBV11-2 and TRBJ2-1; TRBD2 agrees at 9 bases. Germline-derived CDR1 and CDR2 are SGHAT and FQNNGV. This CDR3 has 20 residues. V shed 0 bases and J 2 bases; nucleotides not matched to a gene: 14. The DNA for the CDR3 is TGTGCCAGCAGCTTAGATTATTCGCCCAGCGGGGGGAAGACCTACAATGAGCAGTTCTTC. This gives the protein CASSLDYSPSGGKTYNEQFF.

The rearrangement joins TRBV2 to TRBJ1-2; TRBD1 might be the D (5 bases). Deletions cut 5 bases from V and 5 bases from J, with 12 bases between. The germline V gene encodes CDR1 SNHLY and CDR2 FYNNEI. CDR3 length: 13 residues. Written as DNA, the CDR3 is TGTGCCAGCAGTCAGGGCAGACCATATGGCTACACCTTC. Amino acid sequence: CASSQGRPYGYTF.

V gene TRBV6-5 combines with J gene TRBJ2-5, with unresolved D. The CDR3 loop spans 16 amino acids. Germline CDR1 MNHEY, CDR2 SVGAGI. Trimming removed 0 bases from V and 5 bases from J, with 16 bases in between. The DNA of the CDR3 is TGTGCCAGCAGTTACTCCCCGCAGGCGATAGAGGAGACCCAGTACTTC. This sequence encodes CASSYSPQAIEETQYF.

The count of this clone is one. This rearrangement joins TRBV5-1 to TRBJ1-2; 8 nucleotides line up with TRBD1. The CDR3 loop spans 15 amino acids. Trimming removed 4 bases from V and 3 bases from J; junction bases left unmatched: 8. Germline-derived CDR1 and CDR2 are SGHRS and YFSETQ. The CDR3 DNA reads TGCGCCAGCAGCCCCCTAGGACAGGGCCACTATGGCTACACCTTC. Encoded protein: CASSPLGQGHYGYTF. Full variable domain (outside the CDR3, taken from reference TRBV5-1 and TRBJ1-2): KAGVTQTPRYLIKTRGQQVTLSCSPISGHRSVSWYQQTPGQGLQFLFEYFSETQRNKGNFPGRFSGRQFSNSRSEMNVSTLELGDSALYLCASSPLGQGHYGYTFGSGTRLTVV.

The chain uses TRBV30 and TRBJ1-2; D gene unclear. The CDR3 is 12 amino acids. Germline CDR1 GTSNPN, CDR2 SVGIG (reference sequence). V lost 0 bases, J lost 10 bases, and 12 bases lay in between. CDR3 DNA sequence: TGTGCCTGGAGTGTTATAGGTCTAGACTACACCTTC. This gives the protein CAWSVIGLDYTF.

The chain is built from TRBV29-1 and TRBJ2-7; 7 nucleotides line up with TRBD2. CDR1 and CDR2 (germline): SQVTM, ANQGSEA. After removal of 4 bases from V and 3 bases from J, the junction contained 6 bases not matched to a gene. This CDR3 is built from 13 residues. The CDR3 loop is CSVGGGPDYEQYF. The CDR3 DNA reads TGCAGCGTTGGGGGGGGACCAGACTACGAGCAGTACTTC.

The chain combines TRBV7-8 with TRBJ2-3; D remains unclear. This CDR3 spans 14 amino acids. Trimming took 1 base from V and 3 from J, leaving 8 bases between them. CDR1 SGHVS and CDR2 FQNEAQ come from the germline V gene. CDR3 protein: CASSLDVVTDTQYF. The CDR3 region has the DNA TGTGCCAGCAGCTTAGATGTAGTGACAGATACGCAGTATTTT.

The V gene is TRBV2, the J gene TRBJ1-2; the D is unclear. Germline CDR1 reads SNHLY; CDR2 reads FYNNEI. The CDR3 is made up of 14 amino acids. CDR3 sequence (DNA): TGTGCTCTAGGCGGCCCCCCCACGGACTATGGCTACACCTTC. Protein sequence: CALGGPPTDYGYTF.

The CDR3 loop is CASSPINMGFRDSPLHF. The CDR3 DNA follows: TGCGCCAGCAGCCCGATAAACATGGGTTTCAGGGATTCACCCCTCCACTTT. This chain links TRBV4-1 with TRBJ1-6, with TRBD1 as a possible D gene (5 bases). The germline gives CDR1 MGHRA, CDR2 YSYEKL. Trimming took off 4 bases at V and 8 bases at J, with 21 bases between the two ends. This CDR3 comprises 17 residues.

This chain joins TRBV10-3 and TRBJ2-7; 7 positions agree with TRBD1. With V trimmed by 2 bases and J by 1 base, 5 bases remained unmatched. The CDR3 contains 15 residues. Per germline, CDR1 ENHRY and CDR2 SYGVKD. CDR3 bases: TGTGCCATCAGTGAGCCCAGACAGGGATCCTACGAGCAGTACTTC. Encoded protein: CAISEPRQGSYEQYF.

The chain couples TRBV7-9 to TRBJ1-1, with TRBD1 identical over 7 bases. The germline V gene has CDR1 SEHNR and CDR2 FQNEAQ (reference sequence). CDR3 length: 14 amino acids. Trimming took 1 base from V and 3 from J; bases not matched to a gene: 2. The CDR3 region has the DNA TGTGCCAGCAGCTTAGGGCAGGGGGACACTGAAGCTTTCTTT. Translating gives CASSLGQGDTEAFF.

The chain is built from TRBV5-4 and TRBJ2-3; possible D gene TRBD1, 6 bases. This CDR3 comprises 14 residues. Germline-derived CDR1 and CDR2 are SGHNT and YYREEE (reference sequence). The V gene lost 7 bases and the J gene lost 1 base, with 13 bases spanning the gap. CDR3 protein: CASSGGGRTDTQYF. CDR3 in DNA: TGTGCCAGCTCTGGTGGGGGCCGCACAGATACGCAGTATTTT.